This TCR beta chain was recorded in a study of T cells expressing NK-cell markers. Study-level information: It was from sorted CD3+CD56+NKG2C+, CD3+CD56+NKG2C- and CD3+CD56-NKG2C+ T cells that TCR beta repertoires came. The study's findings and limits: Five or six donors carried dominant NKG2C+ clonotypes that made up 1.0-7.0% of their CD8+ T cells.

The CDR3 contains 14 residues. In germline, CDR1 is SEHNR, CDR2 FQNEAQ (reference sequence). Each CDR3 protein gets one entry in TCRdb, which reprocessed the 5' RACE reads and gives no DNA. The sample includes around 110,000 distinct CDR3 sequences. On this clonotype itself: The antigen is undetermined.

Source material: blood T cells: a sorted CD56 or NKG2C T cell subset, CD4+ or CD8+ T cells, or bulk PBMC T cells (not recorded which). The sequence was obtained from a woman aged 18 to 75 in good health. The chain uses TRBV7-9 and TRBJ2-7; with no DNA, the TCRdb D assignment of TRBD2 cannot be verified. CDR3 loop: CASSSPGLPYEQYF.